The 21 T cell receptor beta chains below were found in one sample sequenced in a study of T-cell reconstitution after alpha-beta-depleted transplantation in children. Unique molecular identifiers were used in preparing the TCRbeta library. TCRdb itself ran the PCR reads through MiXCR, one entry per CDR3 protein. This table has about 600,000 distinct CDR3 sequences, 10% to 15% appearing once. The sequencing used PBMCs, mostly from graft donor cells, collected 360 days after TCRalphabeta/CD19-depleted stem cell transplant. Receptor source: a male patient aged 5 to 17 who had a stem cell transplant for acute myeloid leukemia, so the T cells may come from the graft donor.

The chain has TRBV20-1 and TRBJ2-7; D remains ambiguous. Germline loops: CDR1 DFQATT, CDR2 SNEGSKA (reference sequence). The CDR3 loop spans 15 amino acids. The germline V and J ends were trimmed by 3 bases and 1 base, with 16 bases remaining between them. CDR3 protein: CSASDPRPSSYEQYF. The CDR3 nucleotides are TGCAGTGCTAGCGACCCCCGGCCCTCGTCCTACGAGCAGTACTTC.

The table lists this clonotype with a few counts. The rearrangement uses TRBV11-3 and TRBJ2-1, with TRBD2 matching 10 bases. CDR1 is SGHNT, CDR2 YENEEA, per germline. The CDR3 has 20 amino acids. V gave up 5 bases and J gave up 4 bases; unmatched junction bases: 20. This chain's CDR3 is CASSHYAGLTGTSVYNEQFF. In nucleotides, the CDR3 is TGTGCCAGCAGCCATTACGCGGGGTTGACAGGGACTAGCGTATACAATGAGCAGTTCTTC.

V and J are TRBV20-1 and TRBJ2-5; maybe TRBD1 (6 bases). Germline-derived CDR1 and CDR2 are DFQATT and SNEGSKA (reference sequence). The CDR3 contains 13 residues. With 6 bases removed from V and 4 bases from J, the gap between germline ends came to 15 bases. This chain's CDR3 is CSADRQVGETQYF. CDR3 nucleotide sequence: TGCAGTGCCGACCGACAGGTTGGAGAGACCCAGTACTTC.

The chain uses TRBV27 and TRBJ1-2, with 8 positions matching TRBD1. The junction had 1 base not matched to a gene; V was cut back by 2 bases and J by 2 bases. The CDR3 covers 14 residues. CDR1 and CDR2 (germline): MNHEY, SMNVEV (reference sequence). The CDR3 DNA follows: TGTGCCAGCAGTTTACAGGGGGCAAACTATGGCTACACCTTC. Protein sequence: CASSLQGANYGYTF.

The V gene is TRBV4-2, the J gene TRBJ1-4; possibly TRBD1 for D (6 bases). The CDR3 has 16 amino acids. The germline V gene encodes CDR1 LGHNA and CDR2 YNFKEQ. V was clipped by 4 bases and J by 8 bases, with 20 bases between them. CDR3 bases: TGTGCCAGCAGCCCGACGGGGGCCGGGAGGGAGGAAAAACTGTTTTTT. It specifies CASSPTGAGREEKLFF.

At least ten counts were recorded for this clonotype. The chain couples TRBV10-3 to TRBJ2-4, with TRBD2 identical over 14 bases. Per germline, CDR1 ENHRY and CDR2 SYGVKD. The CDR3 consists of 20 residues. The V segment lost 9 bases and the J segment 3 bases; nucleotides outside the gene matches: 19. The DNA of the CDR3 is TGTGCCATGGGTCCGCCCGGGGGACTAGCGGGAGACGGGTACAAAAACATTCAGTACTTC. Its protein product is CAMGPPGGLAGDGYKNIQYF.

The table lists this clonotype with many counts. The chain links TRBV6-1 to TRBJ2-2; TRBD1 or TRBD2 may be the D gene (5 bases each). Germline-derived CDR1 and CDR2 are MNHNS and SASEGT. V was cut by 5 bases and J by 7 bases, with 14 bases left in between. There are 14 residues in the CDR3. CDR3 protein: CASSPGANGGELFF. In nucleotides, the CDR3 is TGTGCCAGCAGTCCCGGGGCGAACGGCGGGGAGCTGTTTTTT.

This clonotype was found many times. The CDR3 is CASFGGLAGSYNEQFF. The CDR3 DNA reads as TGTGCCAGCTTTGGGGGACTAGCGGGATCCTACAATGAGCAGTTCTTC. The rearrangement links TRBV2 to TRBJ2-1; 13 bases line up with TRBD2. CDR3 length equals 16 residues. Germline trimming cut 8 bases from V and 1 base from J; bases unmatched to any gene: 5. CDR1 and CDR2 from the germline V gene are SNHLY and FYNNEI.

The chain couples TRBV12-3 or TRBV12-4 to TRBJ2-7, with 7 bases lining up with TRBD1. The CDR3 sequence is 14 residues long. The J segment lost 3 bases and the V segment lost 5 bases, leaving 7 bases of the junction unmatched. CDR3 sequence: CASSPGGSDYEQYF. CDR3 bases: TGTGCCAGCAGTCCAGGGGGTTCCGACTACGAGCAGTACTTC.

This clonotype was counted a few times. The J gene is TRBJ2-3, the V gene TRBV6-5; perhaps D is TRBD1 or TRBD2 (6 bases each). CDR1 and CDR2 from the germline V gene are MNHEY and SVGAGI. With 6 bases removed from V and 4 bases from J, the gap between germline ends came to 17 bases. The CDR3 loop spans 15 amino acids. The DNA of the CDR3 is TGTGCCAGCAGCGGTTGGGGGGCTAAGGCAGATACGCAGTATTTT. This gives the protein CASSGWGAKADTQYF.

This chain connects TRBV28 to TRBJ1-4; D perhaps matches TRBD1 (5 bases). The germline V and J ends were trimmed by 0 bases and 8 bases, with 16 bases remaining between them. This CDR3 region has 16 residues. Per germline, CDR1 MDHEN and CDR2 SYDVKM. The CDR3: CASSLWRGQGGEKLFF. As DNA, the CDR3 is TGTGCCAGCAGTTTATGGAGAGGGCAGGGAGGCGAAAAACTGTTTTTT. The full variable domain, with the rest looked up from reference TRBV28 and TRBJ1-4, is DVKVTQSSRYLVKRTGEKVFLECVQDMDHENMFWYRQDPGLGLRLIYFSYDVKMKEKGDIPEGYSVSREKKERFSLILESASTNQTSMYLCASSLWRGQGGEKLFFGSGTQLSVL.

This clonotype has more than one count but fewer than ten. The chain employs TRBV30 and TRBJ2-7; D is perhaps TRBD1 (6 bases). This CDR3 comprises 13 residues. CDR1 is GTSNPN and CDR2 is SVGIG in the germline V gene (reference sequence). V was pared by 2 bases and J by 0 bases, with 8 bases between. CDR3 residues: CAWSRDTSYEQYF. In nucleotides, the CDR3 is TGTGCCTGGAGTCGGGACACCTCCTACGAGCAGTACTTC.

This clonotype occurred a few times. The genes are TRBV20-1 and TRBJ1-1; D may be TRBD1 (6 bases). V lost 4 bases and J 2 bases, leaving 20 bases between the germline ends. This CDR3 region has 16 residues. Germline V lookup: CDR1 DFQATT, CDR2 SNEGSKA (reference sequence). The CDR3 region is CSATGVAGEVNTEAFF. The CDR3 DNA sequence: TGCAGTGCTACCGGGGTGGCAGGGGAAGTTAACACTGAAGCTTTCTTT.

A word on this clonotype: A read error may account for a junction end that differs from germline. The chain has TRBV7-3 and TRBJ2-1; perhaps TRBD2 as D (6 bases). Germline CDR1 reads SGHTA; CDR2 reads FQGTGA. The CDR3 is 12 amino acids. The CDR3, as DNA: TGTGCCAGCAGCCCCGGTTCGGACTACCAGCACTTC. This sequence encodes CASSPGSDYQHF.

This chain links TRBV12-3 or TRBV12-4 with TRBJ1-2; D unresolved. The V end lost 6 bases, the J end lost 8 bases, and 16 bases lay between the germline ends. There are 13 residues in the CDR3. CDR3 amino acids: CASSHMASGGYTF. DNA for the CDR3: TGTGCCAGCAGCCATATGGCGAGCGGGGGCTACACCTTC.

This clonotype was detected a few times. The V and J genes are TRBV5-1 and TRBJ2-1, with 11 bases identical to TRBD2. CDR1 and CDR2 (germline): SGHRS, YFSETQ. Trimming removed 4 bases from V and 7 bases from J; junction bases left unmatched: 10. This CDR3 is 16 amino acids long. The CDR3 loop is CASSPGLAESKNEQFF. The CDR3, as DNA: TGCGCCAGCAGCCCGGGACTAGCGGAGTCTAAGAATGAGCAGTTCTTC.

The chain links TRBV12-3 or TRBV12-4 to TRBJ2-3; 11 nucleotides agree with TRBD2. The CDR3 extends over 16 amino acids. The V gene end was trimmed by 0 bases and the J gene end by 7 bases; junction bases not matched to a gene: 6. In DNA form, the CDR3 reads TGTGCCAGCAGTTTAGCTAGCGGGAGGGCCTTAAATACGCAGTATTTT. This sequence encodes CASSLASGRALNTQYF.

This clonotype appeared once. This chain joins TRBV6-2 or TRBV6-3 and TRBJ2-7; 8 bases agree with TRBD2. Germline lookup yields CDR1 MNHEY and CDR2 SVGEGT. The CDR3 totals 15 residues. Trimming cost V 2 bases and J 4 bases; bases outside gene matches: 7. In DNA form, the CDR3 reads TGTGCCAGCAGTTACCGAGCTAGCGGGTCATACGAGCAGTACTTC. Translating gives CASSYRASGSYEQYF.

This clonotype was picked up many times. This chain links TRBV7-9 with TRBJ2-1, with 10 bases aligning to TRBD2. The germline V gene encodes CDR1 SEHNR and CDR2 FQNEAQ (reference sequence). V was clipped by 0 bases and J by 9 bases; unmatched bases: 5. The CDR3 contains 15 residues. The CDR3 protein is CASSLAGLAGVEQFF. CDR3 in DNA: TGTGCCAGCAGCTTAGCGGGGCTAGCGGGAGTTGAGCAGTTCTTC.

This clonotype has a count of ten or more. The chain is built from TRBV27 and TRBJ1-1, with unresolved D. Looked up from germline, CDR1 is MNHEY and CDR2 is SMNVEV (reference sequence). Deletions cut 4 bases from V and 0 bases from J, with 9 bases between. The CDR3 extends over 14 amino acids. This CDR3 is CASSSTRLNTEAFF. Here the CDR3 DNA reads TGTGCCAGCAGTTCCACCCGGCTGAACACTGAAGCTTTCTTT.

The CDR3 region has the DNA TGTGCCAGCTCACGGGACAGGGGACGGAATCAGCCCCAGCATTTT. Its translation is CASSRDRGRNQPQHF. V is TRBV18 and J is TRBJ1-5, with 10 bases identical to TRBD1. This CDR3 contains 15 residues. V lost 4 bases and J lost 4; bases outside the gene matches: 4. Per germline, CDR1 KGHSH and CDR2 LQKENI. The full variable domain, rest sourced from reference TRBV18 and TRBJ1-5, is NAGVMQNPRHLVRRRGQEARLRCSPMKGHSHVYWYRQLPEEGLKFMVYLQKENIIDESGMPKERFSAEFPKEGPSILRIQQVVRGDSAAYFCASSRDRGRNQPQHFGDGTRLSIL.